The rows below give T cell receptor beta chains drawn from one sample of a study of cytomegalovirus exposure and HLA in healthy donors. Generated by immunoSEQ multiplex PCR, the TCRdb table keeps only in-frame clones and is missing some. The sample contains about 99,000 clones, around 80% of which appear only once. Sequencing was carried out using PBMCs. These receptors were collected from a woman aged 18 to 35 in good health and CMV-seropositive. CDR3s include the opening cysteine and the closing phenylalanine or tryptophan. The order of the fields is J gene, D gene, V gene, CDR3 protein. The D gene is left open where the match is weak.

j_gene: TRBJ1-1; d_gene: NA; v_gene: TRBV19; CDR3aa: CASSHSWRGEAEAFF
j_gene: TRBJ1-4; d_gene: NA; v_gene: TRBV6-6; CDR3aa: CASSYTRTNEKLFF
j_gene: TRBJ2-5; d_gene: TRBD2; v_gene: TRBV19; CDR3aa: CASSAGLASETQYF
j_gene: TRBJ1-2; d_gene: TRBD1; v_gene: TRBV5-1; CDR3aa: CASSLTGTERRNYGYTF
j_gene: TRBJ1-1; d_gene: NA; v_gene: TRBV28; CDR3aa: CASRFWGVEAFF
j_gene: TRBJ2-7; d_gene: NA; v_gene: TRBV4-1; CDR3aa: CASSRDRFSWEQYF
j_gene: TRBJ1-1; d_gene: NA; v_gene: TRBV10-2; CDR3aa: CATGGTSDTEAFF
j_gene: TRBJ1-2; d_gene: TRBD1; v_gene: TRBV30; CDR3aa: CAWSWTGAYGYTF
j_gene: TRBJ1-2; d_gene: TRBD1; v_gene: TRBV9; CDR3aa: CASSVGTGHYGYTF
j_gene: TRBJ2-7; d_gene: TRBD1; v_gene: TRBV7-9; CDR3aa: CASSVGQGATYEQYF
j_gene: TRBJ1-1; d_gene: NA; v_gene: TRBV6-1; CDR3aa: CASSDGRNTEAFF
j_gene: TRBJ2-5; d_gene: NA; v_gene: TRBV5-1; CDR3aa: CASSLLSETQYF
j_gene: TRBJ2-7; d_gene: NA; v_gene: TRBV5-1; CDR3aa: CASSLGAGSYEQYF
j_gene: TRBJ1-5; d_gene: TRBD1; v_gene: TRBV14; CDR3aa: CASSQGQGNGNQPQHF
j_gene: TRBJ2-7; d_gene: TRBD2; v_gene: TRBV5-4; CDR3aa: CASSLWAGVNEQYF
j_gene: TRBJ2-5; d_gene: NA; v_gene: TRBV27; CDR3aa: CASGGTGWENQYF
j_gene: TRBJ1-6; d_gene: TRBD1; v_gene: TRBV5-1; CDR3aa: CASSLSPGGESPLHF
j_gene: TRBJ1-5; d_gene: NA; v_gene: TRBV28; CDR3aa: CASTPPLGRGDQPQHF
j_gene: TRBJ2-5; d_gene: TRBD2; v_gene: TRBV30; CDR3aa: CAWSVLAGAKETQYF
j_gene: TRBJ1-4; d_gene: NA; v_gene: TRBV18; CDR3aa: CASSPRRTNEKLFF
j_gene: TRBJ2-5; d_gene: TRBD2; v_gene: TRBV28; CDR3aa: CASSPVAGGRETQYF
j_gene: TRBJ2-1; d_gene: TRBD2; v_gene: TRBV9; CDR3aa: CASSETSGSYNEQFF
j_gene: TRBJ2-1; d_gene: TRBD1; v_gene: TRBV19; CDR3aa: CASRLQGRASSYNEQFF
j_gene: TRBJ2-7; d_gene: NA; v_gene: TRBV13; CDR3aa: CASSLGRTADPYEQYF
j_gene: TRBJ1-6; d_gene: NA; v_gene: TRBV6-1; CDR3aa: CASTNRYPLHF
j_gene: TRBJ2-1; d_gene: NA; v_gene: TRBV4-2; CDR3aa: CASSQHFPSGSYNEQFF
j_gene: TRBJ1-2; d_gene: NA; v_gene: TRBV16; CDR3aa: CASSPTPTPNYGYTF
j_gene: TRBJ2-1; d_gene: TRBD2; v_gene: TRBV7-9; CDR3aa: CASSLRLAGGNEQFF
j_gene: TRBJ1-5; d_gene: NA; v_gene: TRBV9; CDR3aa: CASSEGLGQPQHF
j_gene: TRBJ2-1; d_gene: TRBD2; v_gene: TRBV7-3; CDR3aa: CASSPGLADYNEQFF
j_gene: TRBJ2-5; d_gene: TRBD2; v_gene: TRBV9; CDR3aa: CASSVGGAGYQETQYF
j_gene: TRBJ2-1; d_gene: TRBD2; v_gene: TRBV5-1; CDR3aa: CASSLVAGPDNEQFF
j_gene: TRBJ1-2; d_gene: NA; v_gene: TRBV6-5; CDR3aa: CASSFLTGNGYTF
j_gene: TRBJ1-1; d_gene: TRBD1; v_gene: TRBV5-1; CDR3aa: CASRFDRAEAFF
j_gene: TRBJ1-5; d_gene: TRBD1; v_gene: TRBV19; CDR3aa: CASSDRDRGSNQPQHF